This is a list of T cell receptor beta chains from one sample in a study of blood T cell repertoires in COVID-19. The table came from immunoSEQ multiplex PCR; TCRdb's copy has only in-frame clones and leaves some out. The sample has around 82,000 clones; roughly 90% are singletons. Sample: peripheral blood. These receptors were collected from a man aged 70 or older with active or convalescent COVID-19. CDR3s include the opening cysteine and the closing phenylalanine or tryptophan. The D gene is left open where the match is weak. Size is omitted from some rows. Given values are once, few, many or a class for expanded clones.

13 TRBJ1-1 TRBD1 TRBV11-2 NA TGTGCCAGCAGCTATGGACAGGGCACTGAAGCTTTCTTT CASSYGQGTEAFF
13 TRBJ1-3 NA TRBV11-2 NA TGTGCCAGCAGCGTATCCTCTGGAAACACCATATATTTT CASSVSSGNTIYF
15 TRBJ1-4 NA TRBV9 NA TGTGCCAGCAGCGTAGAAGGACAGCCCGGTGAAAAACTGTTTTTT CASSVEGQPGEKLFF
15 TRBJ2-3 TRBD1 TRBV19 NA TGTGCCAGTAGTATCACAGGGGATGGGTCAGATACGCAGTATTTT CASSITGDGSDTQYF
15 TRBJ2-7 TRBD1 TRBV18 NA TGTGCCAGCTCACGGGGGACAGGCAGCTCCTACGAGCAGTACTTC CASSRGTGSSYEQYF
18 TRBJ1-2 NA TRBV7-2 NA TGTGCCAGCAGCGGGGGCGAGTTCCTCTTAGTGGGGTCGGATGGCTACACCTTC CASSGGEFLLVGSDGYTF
15 TRBJ2-4 TRBD1 TRBV27 NA TGTGCCAGCAGGGGGACAGGAGGGACCAAAAACATTCAGTACTTC CASRGTGGTKNIQYF
15 TRBJ1-6 NA TRBV27 NA TGTGCCAGCAGACCCGGGGAGCGGCGCAATTCACCCCTCCACTTT CASRPGERRNSPLHF
17 TRBJ1-5 NA TRBV2 NA TGTGCCAGCCGGAGGTCCCCCTTGGACAGTATCAATCAGCCCCAGCATTTT CASRRSPLDSINQPQHF
17 TRBJ1-2 TRBD1 TRBV5-5 NA TGTGCCAGCAGGTCCGTCCCGCCGGGACAGGGAAACTATGGCTACACCTTC CASRSVPPGQGNYGYTF
18 TRBJ2-7 TRBD2 TRBV5-5 NA TGTGCCAGCAGCTTGGGGTGGGGTAGCGGGGGGCTCTCCTACGAGCAGTACTTC CASSLGWGSGGLSYEQYF
12 TRBJ1-5 NA TRBV24-1 NA TGTGCCACCAGTGAGGGCGCCGGGCCCCAGCATTTT CATSEGAGPQHF
18 TRBJ2-1 NA TRBV20-1 NA TGCAGTGCTGGTGTCTACTCCTTTAGCGGATTCTCCTACAATGAGCAGTTCTTC CSAGVYSFSGFSYNEQFF
11 TRBJ2-1 NA TRBV9 NA TGTGCCAGCAGCGTAGACATTGAGCAGTTCTTC CASSVDIEQFF
15 TRBJ1-1 NA TRBV5-1 NA TGCGCCAGCAGCTTGGTGGGAGGGGCCACAACCGAAGCTTTCTTT CASSLVGGATTEAFF
16 TRBJ1-2 TRBD1 TRBV18 NA TGTGCCAGCTCACCCAACGCGGCAGGGGGAGCTCATGGCTACACCTTC CASSPNAAGGAHGYTF
14 TRBJ1-1 NA TRBV3-1/TRBV3-2 NA TGTGCCAGCAGCCCTCTAGGAGGGAACACTGAAGCTTTCTTT CASSPLGGNTEAFF
14 TRBJ2-1 NA TRBV19 NA TGTGCCAGTAGTACAGGGGAGTCCTACAATGAGCAGTTCTTC CASSTGESYNEQFF
16 TRBJ2-3 TRBD1 TRBV7-9 NA TGTGCCAGCAGCTTAATTGGCAGGGGGTTCACAGATACGCAGTATTTT CASSLIGRGFTDTQYF
15 TRBJ2-1 NA TRBV9 NA TGTGCCAGCAGCGTAGGGGGTCAGGGCGTCTATGAGCAGTTCTTC CASSVGGQGVYEQFF
12 TRBJ1-1 NA TRBV5-5 NA TGTGCCAGCAGCTCAGAGGGCACTGAAGCTTTCTTT CASSSEGTEAFF
14 TRBJ2-7 TRBD2 TRBV18 NA TGTGCCAGCTCACCAAGGGGAGTAGCGGGGGAGCAGTACTTC CASSPRGVAGEQYF
15 TRBJ2-5 TRBD2 TRBV24-1 once TGTGCCACCAGTGATTTAGGGAGGGGAGGGGAGACCCAGTACTTC CATSDLGRGGETQYF